Following are 15 T cell receptor beta chains from one sample sequenced in a study of blood T cell repertoires in COVID-19. Libraries were prepared by immunoSEQ multiplex PCR; TCRdb keeps only in-frame clonotypes and omits some of them. The data hold approximately 400,000 clones, with more than 75% observed a single time. What was sequenced was PBMCs or T cells enriched from blood (not recorded which). Every receptor here comes from a young woman who had recovered from COVID-19.

The chain uses TRBV5-1 and TRBJ1-6; D is possibly TRBD1 (5 bases). Germline V gives CDR1 SGHRS, CDR2 YFSETQ. This CDR3 has 19 residues. With 4 bases removed from V and 3 bases from J, the gap between germline ends came to 23 bases. The CDR3 DNA sequence: TGCGCCAGCAGCCGGAGTGGCGACAGAGCAGCTATCTATAATTCACCCCTCCACTTT. The encoded protein is CASSRSGDRAAIYNSPLHF.

The chain couples TRBV9 to TRBJ1-2; 7 bases fit TRBD1. This CDR3 has 18 residues. The germline gives CDR1 SGDLS, CDR2 YYNGEE. The ends lost 0 bases at V and 4 bases at J; junction bases unmatched: 15. The CDR3 sequence is CASSVGGTGDQLIYGYTF. The CDR3 region has the DNA TGTGCCAGCAGCGTAGGAGGAACAGGGGACCAACTTATCTATGGCTACACCTTC.

Only one count was recorded for this clone. J is TRBJ1-2 and V is TRBV15, with 7 bases aligning to TRBD1. The V gene end was trimmed by 5 bases and the J gene end by 4 bases; junction bases not matched to a gene: 10. Germline lookup yields CDR1 LNHNV and CDR2 YYDKDF (reference sequence). The CDR3 has 15 amino acids. The CDR3, as DNA: TGTGCCACCAGCTCACCGGACAGGACGTTCTATGGCTACACCTTC. Translating it yields CATSSPDRTFYGYTF.

The CDR3, as DNA: TGTGCCAGCTCGCCGCCGGGACAGAAACTCTATGGCTACACCTTC. As protein: CASSPPGQKLYGYTF. V gene TRBV18 combines with J gene TRBJ1-2; 7 positions match TRBD1. In germline, CDR1 is KGHSH, CDR2 LQKENI. Trimming removed 6 bases from V and 4 bases from J; junction bases left unmatched: 11. The CDR3 runs 15 residues.

This clone was counted a few times. V gene TRBV5-1 combines with J gene TRBJ2-6, with a tentative D call TRBD2 (7 bases). This CDR3 contains 14 residues. Germline V lookup: CDR1 SGHRS, CDR2 YFSETQ. The V and J ends lost 6 bases and 5 bases respectively, with 12 bases between them. The CDR3 DNA reads as TGCGCCAGCAAGGGGGGGCAAAGGGCCAACGTCCTGACTTTC. Translation gives CASKGGQRANVLTF.

This CDR3 reads CASSLSTQGRSRGYTF. CDR3 DNA: TGCGCCAGCAGCCTCTCTACCCAGGGAAGGTCGAGGGGCTACACCTTC. This chain joins TRBV4-1 and TRBJ1-2; D might be TRBD1 (5 bases). The CDR3 has 16 amino acids. Germline assignment: CDR1 MGHRA and CDR2 YSYEKL. Deletions cut 4 bases from V and 8 bases from J, with 23 bases between.

The V gene is TRBV11-2, the J gene TRBJ2-1; 10 bases map to TRBD2. V lost 4 bases to trimming and J lost 5 bases; unmatched junction nucleotides: 5. This CDR3 has 15 residues. Germline CDR1 and CDR2: SGHAT and FQNNGV. CDR3 loop: CASSSTSGADNEQFF. CDR3 nucleotides: TGTGCCAGCAGCTCAACTAGCGGGGCAGACAATGAGCAGTTCTTC.

This chain joins TRBV7-9 and TRBJ1-6; 11 bases line up with TRBD1. Germline CDR1 and CDR2: SEHNR and FQNEAQ (reference sequence). Trimming removed 5 bases from V and 7 bases from J; junction bases left unmatched: 4. The CDR3 has 15 residues. CDR3 amino acids: CASSPGQGANSPLHF. Written as DNA, the CDR3 is TGTGCCAGCAGCCCTGGACAGGGGGCGAATTCACCCCTCCACTTT. The whole variable domain, remainder taken from reference TRBV7-9 and TRBJ1-6, is DTGVSQNPRHKITKRGQNVTFRCDPISEHNRLYWYRQTLGQGPEFLTYFQNEAQLEKSRLLSDRFSAERPKGSFSTLEIQRTEQGDSAMYLCASSPGQGANSPLHFGNGTRLTVT.

V and J are TRBV13 and TRBJ2-7; perhaps TRBD1 as D (6 bases). The ends were cut back, 1 base at V and 2 bases at J, with 15 bases in the middle. The CDR3 sequence is 16 residues long. The germline CDR1 and CDR2 sequences are PRHDT and FYEKMQ (reference sequence). CDR3 DNA sequence: TGTGCCAGCAGCTTAGAGCCTAGAGGGGGAACCTACGAGCAGTACTTC. It yields the protein CASSLEPRGGTYEQYF.

The rearrangement joins TRBV6-2 or TRBV6-3 to TRBJ1-6, with D perhaps TRBD1 (6 bases). With 6 bases removed from V and 0 bases from J, the gap between germline ends came to 15 bases. The germline V gene has CDR1 MNHEY and CDR2 SVGEGT. The CDR3 runs 17 residues. The CDR3 protein is CASSQHTGSSYNSPLHF. DNA of the CDR3: TGTGCCAGCAGCCAACACACAGGGAGCTCCTATAATTCACCCCTCCACTTT.

The gene calls are TRBV11-3 and TRBJ2-2; the D gene is possibly TRBD1 (6 bases). The V end lost 5 bases, the J end lost 0 bases, and 10 bases lay between the germline ends. The germline V gene has CDR1 SGHNT and CDR2 YENEEA. The CDR3 extends over 15 amino acids. Written as DNA, the CDR3 is TGTGCCAGCAGCATGCACAGGGCGAACACCGGGGAGCTGTTTTTT. Amino acid sequence: CASSMHRANTGELFF.

The chain links TRBV7-3 to TRBJ2-1, with D uncertain. Germline CDR1 reads SGHTA; CDR2 reads FQGTGA. Deletions cut 4 bases from V and 5 bases from J, with 9 bases between. This CDR3 comprises 13 residues. The CDR3 sequence is CASSSAANNEQFF. CDR3 nucleotides: TGTGCCAGCAGCTCCGCAGCGAACAATGAGCAGTTCTTC.

The chain employs TRBV18 and TRBJ2-7; tentatively, D is TRBD1 (6 bases). Germline CDR1 is KGHSH and CDR2 is LQKENI. The length of the CDR3 is 15 residues. Trimming removed 3 bases at V and 0 bases at J, with 12 bases between. CDR3 protein: CASSPGTYISYEQYF. CDR3 nucleotide sequence: TGTGCCAGCTCACCCGGGACATACATCTCCTACGAGCAGTACTTC.

The chain is built from TRBV19 and TRBJ1-1; 9 bases line up with TRBD1. The V and J ends lost 7 bases and 5 bases, in that order; junction bases with no gene match: 8. Germline CDR1 and CDR2: LNHDA and SQIVND (reference sequence). The CDR3 loop spans 14 amino acids. The CDR3 bases are TGTGCCAGTAAAAAAGGACAGGGGTGGACTGAAGCTTTCTTT. It specifies CASKKGQGWTEAFF.

In regard to this clone: Within the sample, other DNA sequences also encode this same CDR3. The chain employs TRBV9 and TRBJ2-1, with D perhaps TRBD2 (5 bases). CDR1 is SGDLS and CDR2 is YYNGEE in the germline V gene. V lost 4 bases and J lost 7, with 15 bases in between. CDR3 size: 14 residues. CDR3 residues: CASSIDPIANEQFF. In DNA form, the CDR3 reads TGTGCCAGCAGCATAGACCCTATAGCGAATGAGCAGTTCTTC.